Reported below is one T cell receptor (beta chain). Its matching antigen is unknown. This sample is drawn from a study of OX40 agonist ivuxolimab in advanced cancers. For the study at large: Hepatocellular carcinoma, melanoma, renal cell or head and neck cancer was diagnosed in the dose-escalation patients. Partial responses were achieved by three patients: one hepatocellular carcinoma, two cutaneous melanoma. General observations from the study: More expanded clones were seen, on average, in CD8+ T cells than in CD4+. The study observed clonal expansion of CD4+ and CD8+ blood T cells by week 6 at 0.1 to 3.0 mg/kg.

Using immunoSEQ multiplex PCR, the repertoire was profiled, and TCRdb retains in-frame clones only, with some absent. The sample contains about 70,000 clones, about 89% of which appear only once. Source: CD4+ or CD8+ T cells sorted from blood, taken in a trial of the OX40 agonist ivuxolimab. The source of this sequence is an adult with an advanced solid tumor such as melanoma, head and neck, liver or kidney cancer.

CDR3 sequence reads: CASSLILTDTQYF. The CDR3 bases are TGTGCCAGCAGCTTAATCCTCACAGATACGCAGTATTTT. The chain combines TRBV7-2 with TRBJ2-3; no definite D call. The CDR3 is 13 amino acids. Germline CDR1 reads SGHTA; CDR2 reads FQGNSA. The V end was cut by 2 bases, the J end by 2 bases, with 5 bases between.